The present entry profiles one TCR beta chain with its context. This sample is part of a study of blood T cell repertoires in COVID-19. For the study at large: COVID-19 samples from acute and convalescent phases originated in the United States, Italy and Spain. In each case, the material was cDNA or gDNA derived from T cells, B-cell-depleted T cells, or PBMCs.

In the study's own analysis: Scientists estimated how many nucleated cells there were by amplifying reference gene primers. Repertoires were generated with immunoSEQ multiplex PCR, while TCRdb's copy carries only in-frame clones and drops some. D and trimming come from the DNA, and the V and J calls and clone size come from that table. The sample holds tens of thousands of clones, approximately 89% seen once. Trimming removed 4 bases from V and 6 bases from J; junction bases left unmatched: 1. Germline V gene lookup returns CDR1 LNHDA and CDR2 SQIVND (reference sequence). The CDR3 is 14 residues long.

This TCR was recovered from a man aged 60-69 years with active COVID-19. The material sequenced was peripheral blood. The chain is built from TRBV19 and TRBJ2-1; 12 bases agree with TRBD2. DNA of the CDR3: TGTGCCAGTAGTAAGACTAGCGGGAGCAATGAGCAGTTCTTC. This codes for CASSKTSGSNEQFF.